This T cell receptor (beta chain) came from a study of shared clonotypes between healthy human individuals. V was trimmed by 5 bases and J by 11 bases, leaving 18 bases between them. This CDR3 comprises 13 residues. Germline V lookup: CDR1 SEHNR, CDR2 FQNEAQ (reference sequence). Study results and limitations: Between several donors, naive CD4 clonotypes were shared at a level of around 5.1%. Tissues were not sampled, only blood, and their repertoires likely differ.

Using 200 ng DNA, about 30,000 T cell genomes, the sorted-subset replicate PCRs were run. The table came from immunoSEQ multiplex PCR; TCRdb's copy has only in-frame clones and leaves some out. The sample shows over 850,000 clones, around three quarters of them seen only once. Negatively enriched CD4+ T cells were divided by CD45RA into naive and memory. In regard to this clone: Its antigen is unidentified.

This receptor was taken from a man in his late teens or twenties in good health. Some clones in this sample may be carry-over from other donors' samples. The chain recombines TRBV7-9 with TRBJ1-1, with unresolved D. The sample comprised memory CD4+ T cells from PBMCs. Subset noted: CD45RA-negative fraction. CDR3 DNA sequence: TGTGCCAGCAGCCAATTTTACGGAGTCGGGGCTTTCTTT. This translates into CASSQFYGVGAFF.